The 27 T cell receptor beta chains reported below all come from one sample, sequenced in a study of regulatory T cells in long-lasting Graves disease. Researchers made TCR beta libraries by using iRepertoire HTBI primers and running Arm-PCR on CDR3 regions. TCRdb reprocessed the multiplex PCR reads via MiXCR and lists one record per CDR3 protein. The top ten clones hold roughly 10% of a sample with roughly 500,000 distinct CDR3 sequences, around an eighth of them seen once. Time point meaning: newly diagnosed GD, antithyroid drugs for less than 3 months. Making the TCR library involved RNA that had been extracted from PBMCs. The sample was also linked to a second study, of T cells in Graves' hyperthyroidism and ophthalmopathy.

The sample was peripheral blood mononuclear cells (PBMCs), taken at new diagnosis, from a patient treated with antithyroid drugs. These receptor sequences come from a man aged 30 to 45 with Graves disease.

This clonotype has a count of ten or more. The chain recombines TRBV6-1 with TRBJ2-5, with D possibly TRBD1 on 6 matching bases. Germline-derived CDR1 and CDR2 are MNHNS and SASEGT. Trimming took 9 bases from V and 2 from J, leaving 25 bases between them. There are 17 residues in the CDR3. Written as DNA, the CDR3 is TGTGCCAGTGTCTCCTTCGGGCAGGGGATGTCTCAAGAGACCCAGTACTTC. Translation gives CASVSFGQGMSQETQYF.

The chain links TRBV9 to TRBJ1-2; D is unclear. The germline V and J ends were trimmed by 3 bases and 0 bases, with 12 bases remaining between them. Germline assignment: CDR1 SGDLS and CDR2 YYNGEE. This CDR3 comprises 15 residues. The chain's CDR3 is CASSEGAETNYGYTF. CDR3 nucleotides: TGTGCCAGCAGCGAAGGTGCGGAGACTAACTATGGCTACACCTTC.

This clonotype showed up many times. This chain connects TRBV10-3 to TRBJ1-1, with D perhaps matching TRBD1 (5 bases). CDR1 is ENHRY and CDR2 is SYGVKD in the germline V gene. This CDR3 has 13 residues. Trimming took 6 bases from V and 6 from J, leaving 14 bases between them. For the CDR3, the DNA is TGTGCCATCAGAGAACCGGGGGGAGCTGAAGCTTTCTTT. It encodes CAIREPGGAEAFF.

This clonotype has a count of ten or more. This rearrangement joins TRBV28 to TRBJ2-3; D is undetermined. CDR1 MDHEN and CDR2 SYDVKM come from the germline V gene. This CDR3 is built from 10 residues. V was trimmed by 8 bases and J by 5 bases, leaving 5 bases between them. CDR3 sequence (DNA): TGTGCCAGCGGTAGAGATACGCAGTATTTT. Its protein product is CASGRDTQYF.

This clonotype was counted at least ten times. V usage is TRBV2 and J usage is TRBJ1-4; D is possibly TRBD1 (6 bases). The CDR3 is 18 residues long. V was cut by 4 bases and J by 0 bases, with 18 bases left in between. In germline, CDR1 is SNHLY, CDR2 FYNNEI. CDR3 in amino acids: CASSANGIQGATNEKLFF. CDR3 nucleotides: TGTGCCAGCAGTGCAAACGGCATACAGGGTGCAACTAATGAAAAACTGTTTTTT.

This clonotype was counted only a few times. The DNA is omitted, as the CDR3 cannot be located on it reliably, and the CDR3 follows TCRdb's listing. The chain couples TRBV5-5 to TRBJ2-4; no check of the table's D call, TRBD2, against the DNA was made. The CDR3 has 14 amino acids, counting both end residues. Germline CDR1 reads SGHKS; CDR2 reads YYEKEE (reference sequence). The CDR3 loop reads CASILGVAKNIQYF.

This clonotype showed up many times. The CDR3 region has the DNA TGCAGTGCTAGACCCCCCGGGGCGAGGTACCCCTACAATGAGCAGTTCTTC. The encoded protein is CSARPPGARYPYNEQFF. The chain couples TRBV20-1 to TRBJ2-1; D may be TRBD1 or TRBD2 (5 bases each). Germline V gene sequence: CDR1 DFQATT, CDR2 SNEGSKA (reference sequence). Trimming stripped 2 bases from V and 2 bases from J, with 19 bases between. The CDR3 runs 17 residues.

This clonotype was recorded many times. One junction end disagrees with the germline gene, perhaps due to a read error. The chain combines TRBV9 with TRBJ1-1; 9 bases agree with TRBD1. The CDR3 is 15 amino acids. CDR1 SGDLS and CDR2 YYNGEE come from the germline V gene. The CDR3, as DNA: TGCGCCAGCAGCACATACAGGGGGCGAAACACTGAAGCTTTCTTT. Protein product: CASSTYRGRNTEAFF.

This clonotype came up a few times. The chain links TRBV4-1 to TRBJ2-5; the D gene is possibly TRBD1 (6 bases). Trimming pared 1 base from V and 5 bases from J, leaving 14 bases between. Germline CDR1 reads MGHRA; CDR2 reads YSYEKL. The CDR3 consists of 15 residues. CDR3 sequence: CASSQVAGQGETQYF. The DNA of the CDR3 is TGCGCCAGCAGCCAAGTAGCCGGGCAGGGGGAGACCCAGTACTTC.

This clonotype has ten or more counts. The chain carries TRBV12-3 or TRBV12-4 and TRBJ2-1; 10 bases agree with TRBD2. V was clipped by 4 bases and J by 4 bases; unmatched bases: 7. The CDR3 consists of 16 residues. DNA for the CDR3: TGTGCCAGCAGTTACCCTAGCGGGAGTATTTACAATGAGCAGTTCTTC. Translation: CASSYPSGSIYNEQFF.

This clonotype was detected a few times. CDR3 residues: CSASSDKSYEQYF. The CDR3 DNA reads as TGCAGTGCTAGTAGCGACAAGAGCTACGAGCAGTACTTC. This sequence joins TRBV20-1 and TRBJ2-7, with a possible D match to TRBD2 (5 bases). The CDR3 has 13 amino acids. With 3 bases removed from V and 3 bases from J, the gap between germline ends came to 12 bases. Per germline, CDR1 DFQATT and CDR2 SNEGSKA (reference sequence).

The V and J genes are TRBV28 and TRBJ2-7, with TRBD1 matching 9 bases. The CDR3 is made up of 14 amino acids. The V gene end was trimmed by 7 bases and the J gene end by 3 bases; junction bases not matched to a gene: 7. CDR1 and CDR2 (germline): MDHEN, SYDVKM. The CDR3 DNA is TGTGCCAGCACCACCGGGACAGGGTTCTACGAGCAGTACTTC. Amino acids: CASTTGTGFYEQYF.

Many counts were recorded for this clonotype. The CDR3 here is CASSLDLAGLNEQYF. CDR3 bases: TGTGCCAGCAGCTTAGATCTAGCGGGACTCAACGAGCAGTACTTC. This chain joins TRBV7-6 and TRBJ2-7, with TRBD2 identical over 9 bases. The CDR3 spans 15 residues. CDR1 is SGHVS, CDR2 FNYEAQ, per germline. V was pared by 1 base and J by 5 bases, with 6 bases of the junction left unmatched. Looking up the rest from reference TRBV7-6 and TRBJ2-7 gives the full variable domain: GAGVSQSPRYKVTKRGQDVALRCDPISGHVSLYWYRQALGQGPEFLTYFNYEAQQDKSGLPNDRFSAERPEGSISTLTIQRTEQRDSAMYRCASSLDLAGLNEQYFGPGTRLTVT.

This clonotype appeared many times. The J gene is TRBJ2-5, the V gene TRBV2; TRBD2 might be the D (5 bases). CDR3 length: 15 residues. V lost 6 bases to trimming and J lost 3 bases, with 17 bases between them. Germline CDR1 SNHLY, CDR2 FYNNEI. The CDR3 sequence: CASRPTEGRKETQYF. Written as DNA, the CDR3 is TGTGCCAGCAGACCTACAGAGGGCCGGAAAGAGACCCAGTACTTC.

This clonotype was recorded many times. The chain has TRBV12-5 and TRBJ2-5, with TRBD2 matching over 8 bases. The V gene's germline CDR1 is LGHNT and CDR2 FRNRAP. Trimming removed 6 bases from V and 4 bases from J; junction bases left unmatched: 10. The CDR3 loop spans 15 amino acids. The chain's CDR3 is CASGSSAAGGETQYF. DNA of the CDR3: TGTGCTAGTGGCAGCTCCGCGGCGGGAGGAGAGACCCAGTACTTC.

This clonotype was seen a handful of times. CDR3 sequence (DNA): TGTGCCAGTAGCGAGACTAGCGGGAGTAGAGGGGGGGGGAATGAGCAGTTCTTC. This sequence encodes CASSETSGSRGGGNEQFF. The J gene is TRBJ2-1, the V gene TRBV19, with 12 bases fitting TRBD2. Germline V gene sequence: CDR1 LNHDA, CDR2 SQIVND (reference sequence). This CDR3 is built from 18 residues. V gave up 6 bases and J gave up 7 bases; unmatched junction bases: 16.

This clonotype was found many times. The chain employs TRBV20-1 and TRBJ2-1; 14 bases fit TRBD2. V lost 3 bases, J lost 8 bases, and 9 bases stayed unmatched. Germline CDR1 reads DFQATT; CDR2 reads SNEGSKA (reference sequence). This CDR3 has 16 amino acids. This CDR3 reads CSASGTSGSTGDEQFF. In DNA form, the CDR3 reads TGCAGTGCTAGTGGGACTAGCGGGAGCACGGGCGATGAGCAGTTCTTC.

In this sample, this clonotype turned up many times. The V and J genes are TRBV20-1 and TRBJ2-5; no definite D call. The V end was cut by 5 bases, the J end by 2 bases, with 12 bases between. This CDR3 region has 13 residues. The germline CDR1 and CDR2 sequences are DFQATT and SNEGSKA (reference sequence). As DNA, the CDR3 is TGCAGTGCTCTCCCGGACGGACAAGAGACCCAGTACTTC. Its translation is CSALPDGQETQYF.

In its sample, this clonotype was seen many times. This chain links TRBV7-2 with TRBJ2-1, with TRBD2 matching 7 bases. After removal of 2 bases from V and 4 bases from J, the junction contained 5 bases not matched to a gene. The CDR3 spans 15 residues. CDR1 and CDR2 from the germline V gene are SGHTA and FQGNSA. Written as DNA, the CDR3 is TGTGCCAGCAGCTTAATCGGAGCGGGATACAATGAGCAGTTCTTC. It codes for CASSLIGAGYNEQFF.

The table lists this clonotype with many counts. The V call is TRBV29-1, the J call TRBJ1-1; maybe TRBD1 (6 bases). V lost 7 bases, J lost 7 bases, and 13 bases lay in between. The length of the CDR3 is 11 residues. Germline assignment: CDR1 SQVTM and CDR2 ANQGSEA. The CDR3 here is CSAEDSFEAFF. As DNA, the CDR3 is TGCAGCGCTGAGGACAGTTTTGAAGCTTTCTTT.

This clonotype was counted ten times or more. The CDR3 region is CAWSVKGPGDTF. The CDR3, as DNA: TGTGCCTGGAGTGTAAAGGGGCCGGGGGACACCTTC. The V call is TRBV30, the J call TRBJ1-2, with a weak D call TRBD1 (5 bases). Trimming removed 0 bases from V and 12 bases from J, with 14 bases in between. Germline V gene sequence: CDR1 GTSNPN, CDR2 SVGIG (reference sequence). The CDR3 length is 12 residues.

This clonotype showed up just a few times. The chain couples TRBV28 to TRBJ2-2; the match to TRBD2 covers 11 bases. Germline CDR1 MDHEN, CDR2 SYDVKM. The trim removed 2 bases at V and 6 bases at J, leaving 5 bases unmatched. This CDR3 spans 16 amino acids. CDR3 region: CASSLMVAGGAGELFF. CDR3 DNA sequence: TGTGCCAGCAGTTTAATGGTAGCGGGAGGGGCCGGGGAGCTGTTTTTT. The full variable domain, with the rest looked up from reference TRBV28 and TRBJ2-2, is DVKVTQSSRYLVKRTGEKVFLECVQDMDHENMFWYRQDPGLGLRLIYFSYDVKMKEKGDIPEGYSVSREKKERFSLILESASTNQTSMYLCASSLMVAGGAGELFFGEGSRLTVL.

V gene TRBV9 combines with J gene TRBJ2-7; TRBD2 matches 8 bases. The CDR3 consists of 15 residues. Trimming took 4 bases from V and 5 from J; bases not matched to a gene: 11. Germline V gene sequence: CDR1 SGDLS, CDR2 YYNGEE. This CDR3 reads CASSPSPGGSHEQYF. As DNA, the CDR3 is TGTGCCAGCAGCCCCTCCCCGGGAGGGTCGCACGAGCAGTACTTC.

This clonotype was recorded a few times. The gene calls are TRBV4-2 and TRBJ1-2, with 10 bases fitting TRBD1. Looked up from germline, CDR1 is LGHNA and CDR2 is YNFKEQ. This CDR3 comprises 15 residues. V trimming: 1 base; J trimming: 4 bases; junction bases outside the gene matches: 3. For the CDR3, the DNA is TGTGCCAGCAGCCAAGCGGGGACAGGGGCCTATGGCTACACCTTC. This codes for CASSQAGTGAYGYTF.

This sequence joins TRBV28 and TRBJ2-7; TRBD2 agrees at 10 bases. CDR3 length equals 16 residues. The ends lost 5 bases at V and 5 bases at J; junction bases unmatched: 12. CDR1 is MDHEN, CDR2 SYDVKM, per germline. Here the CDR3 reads CASSGGLAGVGDEQYF. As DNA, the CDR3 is TGTGCCAGCAGTGGGGGCCTAGCGGGAGTGGGTGACGAGCAGTACTTC.

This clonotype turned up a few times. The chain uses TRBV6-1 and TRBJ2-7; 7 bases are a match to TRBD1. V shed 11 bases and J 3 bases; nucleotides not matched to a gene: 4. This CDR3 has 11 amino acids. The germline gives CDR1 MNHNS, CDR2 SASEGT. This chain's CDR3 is CAARTGYEQYF. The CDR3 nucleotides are TGTGCCGCACGGACAGGCTACGAGCAGTACTTC.

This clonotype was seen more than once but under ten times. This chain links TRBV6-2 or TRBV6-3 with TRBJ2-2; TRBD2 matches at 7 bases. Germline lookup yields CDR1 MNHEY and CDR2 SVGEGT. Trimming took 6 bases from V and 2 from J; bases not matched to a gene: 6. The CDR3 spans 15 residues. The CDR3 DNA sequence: TGTGCCAGCAGATCCGGGACTACAAACACCGGGGAGCTGTTTTTT. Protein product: CASRSGTTNTGELFF.